This T cell receptor (beta chain) was captured in a study of cytomegalovirus exposure and HLA in healthy donors. Repertoires were generated with immunoSEQ multiplex PCR, while TCRdb's copy carries only in-frame clones and drops some. The table has under 200,000 clones, under 90% seen once. CDR1 and CDR2 from the germline V gene are SQVTM and ANQGSEA. V gave up 6 bases and J gave up 7 bases; unmatched junction bases: 8. The CDR3 is 13 residues long. The rearrangement uses TRBV29-1 and TRBJ2-1; 8 bases fit TRBD1. This TCR came from a man between 18 and 29 years old in good health and CMV-seropositive. The source material was PBMCs. The chain's CDR3 is CSVVDRGENEQFF. The DNA of the CDR3 is TGCAGCGTCGTCGACAGGGGCGAAAATGAGCAGTTCTTC.